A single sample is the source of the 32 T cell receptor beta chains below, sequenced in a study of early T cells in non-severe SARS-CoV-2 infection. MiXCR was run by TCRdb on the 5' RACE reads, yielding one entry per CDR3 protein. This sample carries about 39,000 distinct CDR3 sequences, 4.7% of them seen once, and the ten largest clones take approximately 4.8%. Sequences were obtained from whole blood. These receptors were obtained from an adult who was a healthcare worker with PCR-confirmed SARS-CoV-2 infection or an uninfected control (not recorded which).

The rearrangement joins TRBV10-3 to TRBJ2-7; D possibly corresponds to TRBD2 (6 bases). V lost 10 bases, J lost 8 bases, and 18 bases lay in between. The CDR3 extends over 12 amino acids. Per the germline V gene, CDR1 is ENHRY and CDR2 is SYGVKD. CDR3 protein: CATGLGLGKQYF. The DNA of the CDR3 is TGTGCCACGGGACTGGGGTTGGGGAAGCAGTACTTC.

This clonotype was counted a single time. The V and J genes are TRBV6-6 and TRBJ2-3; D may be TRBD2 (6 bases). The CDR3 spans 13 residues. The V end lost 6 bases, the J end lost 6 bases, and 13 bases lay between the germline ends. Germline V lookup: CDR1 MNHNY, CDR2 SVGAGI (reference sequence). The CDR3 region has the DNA TGTGCCAGCAGAACGACTAGGTCCGATACGCAGTATTTT. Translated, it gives CASRTTRSDTQYF.

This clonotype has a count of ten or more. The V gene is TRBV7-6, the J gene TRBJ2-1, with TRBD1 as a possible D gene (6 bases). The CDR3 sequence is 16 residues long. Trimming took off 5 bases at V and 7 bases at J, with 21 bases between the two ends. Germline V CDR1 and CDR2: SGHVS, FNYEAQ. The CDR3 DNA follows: TGTGCCAGCAGCCTCCAGGGGCTAAGTGGGGTGAATGAGCAGTTCTTC. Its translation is CASSLQGLSGVNEQFF.

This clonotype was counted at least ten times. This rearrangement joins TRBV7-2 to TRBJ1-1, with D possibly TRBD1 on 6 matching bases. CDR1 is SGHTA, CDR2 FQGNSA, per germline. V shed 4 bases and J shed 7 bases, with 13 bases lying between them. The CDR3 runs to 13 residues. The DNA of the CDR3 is TGTGCCAGCAGCTCGATACAGGGAGTTGAAGCTTTCTTT. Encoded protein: CASSSIQGVEAFF.

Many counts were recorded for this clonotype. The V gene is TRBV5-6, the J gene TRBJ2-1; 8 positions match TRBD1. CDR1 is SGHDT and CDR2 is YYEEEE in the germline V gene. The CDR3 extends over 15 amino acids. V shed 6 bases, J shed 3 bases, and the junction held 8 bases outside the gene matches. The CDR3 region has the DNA TGTGCCAGCATCTATGACAGGGGTCACTACAATGAGCAGTTCTTC. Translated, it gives CASIYDRGHYNEQFF.

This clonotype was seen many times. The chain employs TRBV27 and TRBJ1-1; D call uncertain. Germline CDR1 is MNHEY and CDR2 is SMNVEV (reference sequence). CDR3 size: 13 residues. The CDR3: CVRGGVENTEAFF. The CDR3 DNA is TGTGTCCGAGGCGGGGTAGAGAACACTGAAGCTTTCTTT.

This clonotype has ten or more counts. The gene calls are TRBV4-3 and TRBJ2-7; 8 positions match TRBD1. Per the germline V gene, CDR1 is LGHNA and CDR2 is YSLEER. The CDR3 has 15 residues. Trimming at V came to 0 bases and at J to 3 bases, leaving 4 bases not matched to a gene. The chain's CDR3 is CASSQDWTGNYEQYF. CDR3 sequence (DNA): TGCGCCAGCAGCCAAGATTGGACAGGGAACTACGAGCAGTACTTC.

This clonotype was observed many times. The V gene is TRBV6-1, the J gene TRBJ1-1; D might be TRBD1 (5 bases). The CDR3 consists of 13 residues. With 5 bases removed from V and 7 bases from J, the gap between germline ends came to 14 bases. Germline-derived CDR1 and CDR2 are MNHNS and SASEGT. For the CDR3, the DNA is TGTGCCAGCAGTACCAAGACAGACTATGAAGCTTTCTTT. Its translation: CASSTKTDYEAFF.

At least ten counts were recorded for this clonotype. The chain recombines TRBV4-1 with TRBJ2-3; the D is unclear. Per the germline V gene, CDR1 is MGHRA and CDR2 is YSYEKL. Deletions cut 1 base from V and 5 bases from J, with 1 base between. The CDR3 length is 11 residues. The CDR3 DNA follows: TGCGCCAGCAGCCAAGGAGATACGCAGTATTTT. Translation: CASSQGDTQYF.

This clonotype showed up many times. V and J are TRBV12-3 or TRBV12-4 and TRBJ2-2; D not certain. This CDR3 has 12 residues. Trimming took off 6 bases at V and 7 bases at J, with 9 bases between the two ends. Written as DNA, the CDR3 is TGTGCCAGCAGCCCAGAGTTCGGGGAGCTGTTTTTT. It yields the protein CASSPEFGELFF.

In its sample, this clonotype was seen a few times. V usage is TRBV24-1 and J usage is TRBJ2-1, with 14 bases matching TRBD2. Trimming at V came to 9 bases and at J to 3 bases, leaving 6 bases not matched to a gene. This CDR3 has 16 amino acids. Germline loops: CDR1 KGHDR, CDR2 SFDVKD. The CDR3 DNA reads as TGTGCCACCGGGACTAGCGGGGGAGAAAACTACAATGAGCAGTTCTTC. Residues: CATGTSGGENYNEQFF.

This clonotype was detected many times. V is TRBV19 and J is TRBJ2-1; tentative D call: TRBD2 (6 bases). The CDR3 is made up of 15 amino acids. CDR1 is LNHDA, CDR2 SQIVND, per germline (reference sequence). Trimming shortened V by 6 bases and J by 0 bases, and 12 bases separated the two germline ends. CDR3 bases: TGTGCCAGTAGCCCTCGGACTAACTCCTACAATGAGCAGTTCTTC. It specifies CASSPRTNSYNEQFF.

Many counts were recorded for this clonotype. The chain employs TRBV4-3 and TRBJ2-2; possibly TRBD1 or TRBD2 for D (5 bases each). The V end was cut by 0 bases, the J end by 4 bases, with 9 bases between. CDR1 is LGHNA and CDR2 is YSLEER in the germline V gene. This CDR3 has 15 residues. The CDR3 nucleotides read TGCGCCAGCAGCCAAGATGTTGGGGGCACCGGGGAGCTGTTTTTT. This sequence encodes CASSQDVGGTGELFF.

The DNA of the CDR3 is TGTGCCAGCAGTCTAACCAGGAGGACAGGGATCAATGAGCAGTTCTTC. The encoded protein is CASSLTRRTGINEQFF. The chain joins TRBV28 to TRBJ2-1; TRBD1 agrees at 8 bases. CDR3 length equals 16 residues. Germline V gene data show CDR1 as MDHEN and CDR2 as SYDVKM. Trimming took 5 bases from V and 6 from J; bases not matched to a gene: 12.

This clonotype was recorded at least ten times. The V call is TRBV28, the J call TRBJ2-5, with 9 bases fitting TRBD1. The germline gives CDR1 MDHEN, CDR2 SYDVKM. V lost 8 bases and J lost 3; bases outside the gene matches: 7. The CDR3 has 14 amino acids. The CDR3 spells CASGYRDREETQYF. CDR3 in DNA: TGTGCCAGCGGATACCGGGACAGGGAAGAGACCCAGTACTTC.

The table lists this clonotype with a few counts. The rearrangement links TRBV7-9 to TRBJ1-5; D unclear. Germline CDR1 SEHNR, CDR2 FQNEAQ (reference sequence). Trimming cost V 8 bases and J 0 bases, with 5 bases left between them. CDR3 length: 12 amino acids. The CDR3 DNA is TGTGCCAGCGGAAATAGCAATCAGCCCCAGCATTTT. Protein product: CASGNSNQPQHF.

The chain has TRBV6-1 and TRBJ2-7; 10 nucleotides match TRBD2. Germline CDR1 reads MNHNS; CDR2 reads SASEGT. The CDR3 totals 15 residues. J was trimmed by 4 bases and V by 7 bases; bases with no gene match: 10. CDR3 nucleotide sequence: TGTGCCAGCATTAAACTAGCGGGATTGTGGTACGAGCAGTACTTC. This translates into CASIKLAGLWYEQYF.

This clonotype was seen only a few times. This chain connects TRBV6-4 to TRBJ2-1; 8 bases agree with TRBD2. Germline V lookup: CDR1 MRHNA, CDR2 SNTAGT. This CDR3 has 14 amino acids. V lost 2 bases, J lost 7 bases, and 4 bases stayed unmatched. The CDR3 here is CASSDGSGGNEQFF. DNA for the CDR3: TGTGCCAGCAGTGACGGAAGCGGGGGAAATGAGCAGTTCTTC.

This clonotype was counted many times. As DNA, the CDR3 is TGTGCCAGCAGTTACTCGAAACTCGGGACAGCCTATGGCTACACCTTC. Residues: CASSYSKLGTAYGYTF. The J gene is TRBJ1-2, the V gene TRBV6-5; TRBD1 matches 7 bases. CDR1 and CDR2 from the germline V gene are MNHEY and SVGAGI. V gave up 0 bases and J gave up 4 bases; unmatched junction bases: 8. The CDR3 has 16 amino acids.

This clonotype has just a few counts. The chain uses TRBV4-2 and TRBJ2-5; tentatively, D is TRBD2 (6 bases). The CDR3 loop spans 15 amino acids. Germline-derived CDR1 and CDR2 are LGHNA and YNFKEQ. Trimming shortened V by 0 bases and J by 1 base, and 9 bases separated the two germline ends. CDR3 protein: CASSQERGGQETQYF. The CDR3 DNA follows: TGTGCCAGCAGCCAAGAGAGGGGAGGCCAAGAGACCCAGTACTTC.

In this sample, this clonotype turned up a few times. As DNA, the CDR3 is TGTGCCAGCGTCTTCGGCACTGAAGCTTTCTTT. This translates into CASVFGTEAFF. This sequence joins TRBV6-5 and TRBJ1-1; D call uncertain. Looked up from germline, CDR1 is MNHEY and CDR2 is SVGAGI. CDR3 length: 11 amino acids. V lost 8 bases and J lost 4, with 8 bases in between.

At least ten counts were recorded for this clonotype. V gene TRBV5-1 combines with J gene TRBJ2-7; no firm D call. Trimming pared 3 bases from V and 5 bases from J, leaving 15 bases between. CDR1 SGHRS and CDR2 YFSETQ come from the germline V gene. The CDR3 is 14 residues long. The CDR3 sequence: CASSYGPESDEQYF. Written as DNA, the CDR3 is TGCGCCAGCAGCTACGGACCCGAGAGCGACGAGCAGTACTTC. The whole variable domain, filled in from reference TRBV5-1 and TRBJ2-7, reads KAGVTQTPRYLIKTRGQQVTLSCSPISGHRSVSWYQQTPGQGLQFLFEYFSETQRNKGNFPGRFSGRQFSNSRSEMNVSTLELGDSALYLCASSYGPESDEQYFGPGTRLTVT.

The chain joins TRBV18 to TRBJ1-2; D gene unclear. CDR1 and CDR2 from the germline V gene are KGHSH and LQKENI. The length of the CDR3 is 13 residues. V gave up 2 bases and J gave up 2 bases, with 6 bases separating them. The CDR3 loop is CASSPNSNYGYTF. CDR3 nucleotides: TGTGCCAGCTCACCAAACAGCAACTATGGCTACACCTTC. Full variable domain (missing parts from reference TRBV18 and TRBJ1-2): NAGVMQNPRHLVRRRGQEARLRCSPMKGHSHVYWYRQLPEEGLKFMVYLQKENIIDESGMPKERFSAEFPKEGPSILRIQQVVRGDSAAYFCASSPNSNYGYTFGSGTRLTVV.

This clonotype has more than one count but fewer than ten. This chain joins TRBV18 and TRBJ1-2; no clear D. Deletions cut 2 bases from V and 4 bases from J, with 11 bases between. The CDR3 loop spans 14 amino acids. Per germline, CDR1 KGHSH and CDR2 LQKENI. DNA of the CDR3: TGTGCCAGCTCACCAGAGGGCGGATTCTATGGCTACACCTTC. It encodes CASSPEGGFYGYTF.

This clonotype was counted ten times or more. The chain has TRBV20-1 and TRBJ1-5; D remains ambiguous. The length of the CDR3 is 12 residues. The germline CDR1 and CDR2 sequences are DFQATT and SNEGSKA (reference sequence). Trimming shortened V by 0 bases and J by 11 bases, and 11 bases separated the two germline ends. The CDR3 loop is CSARDLGRTQHF. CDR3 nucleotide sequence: TGCAGTGCTAGAGATCTAGGCAGGACCCAGCATTTT.

In DNA, the CDR3 is TGTGCCAGCAGCCTAGGACAGGGAGAAAAGTTGTACAATGAGCAGTTCTTC. Translation gives CASSLGQGEKLYNEQFF. V and J are TRBV11-3 and TRBJ2-1; 8 bases map to TRBD1. CDR3 length equals 17 residues. V lost 5 bases to trimming and J lost 4 bases; unmatched junction nucleotides: 13. Germline CDR1 SGHNT, CDR2 YENEEA. Full variable domain (remainder filled in from reference TRBV11-3 and TRBJ2-1): EAGVVQSPRYKIIEKKQPVAFWCNPISGHNTLYWYLQNLGQGPELLIRYENEEAVDDSQLPKDRFSAERLKGVDSTLKIQPAELGDSAVYLCASSLGQGEKLYNEQFFGPGTRLTVL.

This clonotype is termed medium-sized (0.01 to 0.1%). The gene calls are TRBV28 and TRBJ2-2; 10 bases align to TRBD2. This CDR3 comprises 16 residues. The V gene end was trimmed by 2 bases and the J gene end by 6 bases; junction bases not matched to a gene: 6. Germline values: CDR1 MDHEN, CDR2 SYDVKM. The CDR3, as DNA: TGTGCCAGCAGTTTAGGGCTAGCGGGGGCCCCCGGGGAGCTGTTTTTT. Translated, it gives CASSLGLAGAPGELFF.

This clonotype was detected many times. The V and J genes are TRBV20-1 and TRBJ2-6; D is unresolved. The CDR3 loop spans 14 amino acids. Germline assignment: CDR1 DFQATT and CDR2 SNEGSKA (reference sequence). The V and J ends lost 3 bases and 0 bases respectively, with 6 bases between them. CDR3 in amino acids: CSASRGSGANVLTF. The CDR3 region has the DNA TGCAGTGCTAGTCGCGGCTCTGGGGCCAACGTCCTGACTTTC.

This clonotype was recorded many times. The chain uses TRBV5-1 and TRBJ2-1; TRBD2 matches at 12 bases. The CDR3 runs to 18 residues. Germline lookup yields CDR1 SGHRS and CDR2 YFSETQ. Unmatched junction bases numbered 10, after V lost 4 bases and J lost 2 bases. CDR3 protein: CASSPIPSGGAAYNEQFF. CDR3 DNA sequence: TGCGCCAGCAGCCCCATCCCTAGCGGGGGGGCGGCCTACAATGAGCAGTTCTTC. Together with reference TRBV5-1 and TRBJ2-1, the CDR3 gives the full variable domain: KAGVTQTPRYLIKTRGQQVTLSCSPISGHRSVSWYQQTPGQGLQFLFEYFSETQRNKGNFPGRFSGRQFSNSRSEMNVSTLELGDSALYLCASSPIPSGGAAYNEQFFGPGTRLTVL.

The CDR3 here is CAISPRNTEAFF. CDR3 DNA sequence: TGTGCCATCAGTCCCAGGAACACTGAAGCTTTCTTT. The gene calls are TRBV10-3 and TRBJ1-1; D not certain. Germline-derived CDR1 and CDR2 are ENHRY and SYGVKD. Trimming stripped 5 bases from V and 1 base from J, with 5 bases between. The CDR3 is 12 amino acids.

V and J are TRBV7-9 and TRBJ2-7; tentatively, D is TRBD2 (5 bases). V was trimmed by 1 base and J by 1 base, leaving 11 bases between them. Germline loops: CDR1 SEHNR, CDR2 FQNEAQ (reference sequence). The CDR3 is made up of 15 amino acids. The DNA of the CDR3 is TGTGCCAGCAGCTTAGGATCACCGGGGTCCTACGAGCAGTACTTC. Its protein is CASSLGSPGSYEQYF.

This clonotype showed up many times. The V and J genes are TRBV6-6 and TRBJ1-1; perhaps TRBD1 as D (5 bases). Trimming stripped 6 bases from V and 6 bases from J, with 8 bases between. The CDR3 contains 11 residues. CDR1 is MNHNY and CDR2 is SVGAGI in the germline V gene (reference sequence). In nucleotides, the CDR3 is TGTGCCAGCAGGGGGGAAGCTGAAGCTTTCTTT. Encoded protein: CASRGEAEAFF.